This T cell receptor (beta chain) emerged from a study of blood T cell repertoires in COVID-19. Across the whole study: The United States, Italy and Spain were the sources of the acute and convalescent COVID-19 samples. Sources were T cells, B-cell-depleted T cells, or PBMCs; the material itself was cDNA or gDNA.

Study processing details: Researchers report that nucleated cell counts were estimated from reference gene primer amplification. Clones were read by immunoSEQ multiplex PCR, and TCRdb kept only the in-frame ones, dropping some. That table supplies the V and J calls and clone size; D and trimming were determined from the DNA. The repertoire holds 50,000 or so clones, with around 90% as singletons. This clone was seen more than once but under ten times. This CDR3 has 13 amino acids. V lost 6 bases, J lost 4 bases, and 12 bases lay in between. CDR1 SNHLY and CDR2 FYNNEI come from the germline V gene. The sequenced material came from peripheral blood. The sequence was obtained from a human donor in a cohort sampled during active COVID-19. The V call is TRBV2, the J call TRBJ1-2; no reliable D call. As DNA, the CDR3 is TGTGCCAGCAGCCCGCGGCTTAGCTATGGCTACACCTTC. It encodes CASSPRLSYGYTF.